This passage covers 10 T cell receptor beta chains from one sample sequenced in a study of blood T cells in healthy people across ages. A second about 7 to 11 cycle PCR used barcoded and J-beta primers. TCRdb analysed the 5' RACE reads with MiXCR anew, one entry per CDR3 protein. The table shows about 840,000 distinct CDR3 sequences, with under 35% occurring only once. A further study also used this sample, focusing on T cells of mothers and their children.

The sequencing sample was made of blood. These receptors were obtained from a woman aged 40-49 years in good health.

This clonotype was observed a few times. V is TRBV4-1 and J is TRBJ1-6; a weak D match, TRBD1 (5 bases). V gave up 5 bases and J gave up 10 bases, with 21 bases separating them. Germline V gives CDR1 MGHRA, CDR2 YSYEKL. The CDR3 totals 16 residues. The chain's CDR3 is CASSDLMSGTRSPLHF. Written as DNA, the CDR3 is TGCGCCAGCAGCGACCTGATGTCTGGGACCAGGTCACCCCTCCACTTT.

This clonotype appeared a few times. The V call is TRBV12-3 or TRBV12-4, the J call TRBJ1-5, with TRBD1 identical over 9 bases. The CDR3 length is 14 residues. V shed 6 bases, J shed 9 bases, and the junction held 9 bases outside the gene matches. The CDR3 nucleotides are TGTGCCAGCAGCCGGGACAGGGCCTCAGGGCCCCAGCATTTT. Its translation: CASSRDRASGPQHF.

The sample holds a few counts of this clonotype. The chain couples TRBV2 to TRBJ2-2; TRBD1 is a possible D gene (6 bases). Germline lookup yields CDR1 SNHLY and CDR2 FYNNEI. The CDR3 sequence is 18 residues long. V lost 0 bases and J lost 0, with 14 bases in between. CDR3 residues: CASSEAHLRTANTGELFF. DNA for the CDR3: TGTGCCAGCAGTGAAGCCCACCTAAGGACAGCGAACACCGGGGAGCTGTTTTTT.

The CDR3 reads CASSSYRGGDTGELFF. The CDR3 region has the DNA TGTGCCAGCAGCTCATATAGGGGGGGCGACACCGGGGAGCTGTTTTTT. The V and J genes are TRBV7-9 and TRBJ2-2, with D possibly TRBD2 on 7 matching bases. V lost 4 bases, J lost 3 bases, and 15 bases lay in between. Germline CDR1 SEHNR, CDR2 FQNEAQ (reference sequence). This CDR3 region has 16 residues.

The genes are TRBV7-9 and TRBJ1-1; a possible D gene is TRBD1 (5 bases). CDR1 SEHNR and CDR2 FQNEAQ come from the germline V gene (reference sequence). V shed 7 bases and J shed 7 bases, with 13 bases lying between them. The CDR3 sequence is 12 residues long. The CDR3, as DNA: TGTGCCAGCACCAAAGACAGAGATGAAGCTTTCTTT. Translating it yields CASTKDRDEAFF. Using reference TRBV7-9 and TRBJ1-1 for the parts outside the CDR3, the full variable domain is DTGVSQNPRHKITKRGQNVTFRCDPISEHNRLYWYRQTLGQGPEFLTYFQNEAQLEKSRLLSDRFSAERPKGSFSTLEIQRTEQGDSAMYLCASTKDRDEAFFGQGTRLTVV.

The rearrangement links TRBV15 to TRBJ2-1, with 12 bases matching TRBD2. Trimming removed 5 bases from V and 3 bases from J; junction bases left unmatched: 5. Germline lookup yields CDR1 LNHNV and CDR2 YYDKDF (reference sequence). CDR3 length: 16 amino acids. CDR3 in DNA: TGTGCCACCAGCTCCCGACTAGCGGGGGTCTACAATGAGCAGTTCTTC. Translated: CATSSRLAGVYNEQFF.

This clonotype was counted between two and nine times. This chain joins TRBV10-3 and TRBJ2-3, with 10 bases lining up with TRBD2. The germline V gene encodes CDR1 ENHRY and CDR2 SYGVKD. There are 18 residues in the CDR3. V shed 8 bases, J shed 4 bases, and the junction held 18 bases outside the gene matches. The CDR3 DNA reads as TGTGCCATCCGAAAAAGTCCAGCGGGGGGGCCAGCTGCAGATACGCAGTATTTT. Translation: CAIRKSPAGGPAADTQYF.

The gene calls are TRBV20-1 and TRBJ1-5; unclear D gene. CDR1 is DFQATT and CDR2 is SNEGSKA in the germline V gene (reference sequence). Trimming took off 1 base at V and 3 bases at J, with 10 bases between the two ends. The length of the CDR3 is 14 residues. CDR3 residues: CSARVGSPNQPQHF. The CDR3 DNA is TGCAGTGCTAGAGTCGGTTCCCCCAATCAGCCCCAGCATTTT.

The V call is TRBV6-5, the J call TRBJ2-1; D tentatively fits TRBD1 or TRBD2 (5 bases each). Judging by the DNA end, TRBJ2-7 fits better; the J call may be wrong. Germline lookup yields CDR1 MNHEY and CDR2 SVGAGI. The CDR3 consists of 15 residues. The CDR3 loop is CASKERDGNYNEQYF. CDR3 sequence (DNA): TGTGCCAGCAAAGAAAGGGACGGGAATTACAATGAGCAGTACTTC.

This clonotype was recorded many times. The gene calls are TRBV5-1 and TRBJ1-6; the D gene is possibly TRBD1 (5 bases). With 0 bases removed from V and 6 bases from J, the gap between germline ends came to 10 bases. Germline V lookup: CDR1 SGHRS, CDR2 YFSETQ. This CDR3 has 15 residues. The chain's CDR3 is CASSLVSGVNSPLHF. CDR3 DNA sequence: TGCGCCAGCAGCTTGGTCTCGGGGGTTAATTCACCCCTCCACTTT.